A selection of T cell receptor beta chains follows, all from one sample in a study of blood T cells in healthy people across ages. TCRdb processed the 5' RACE reads anew with MiXCR; each CDR3 protein has one entry. The sample has under 1,100,000 distinct CDR3 sequences, approximately 26% seen once; the top ten hold approximately 0.7%. In addition, the sample was reused for a study of T cells of mothers and their children.

Input material: blood. These receptors were taken from a girl under 10 years old in good health. CDR3s include the opening cysteine and the closing phenylalanine or tryptophan. A D gene is named only where the DNA matches it firmly. Rows may omit the clone size; those that give it use once, few, many or a size class.

V: TRBV7-2; size: -; D: -; J: TRBJ2-7; CDR3: CASSSAPTGEQYF; DNA: TGTGCCAGCAGCTCCGCCCCGACGGGGGAGCAGTACTTC
V: TRBV4-3; size: -; D: -; J: TRBJ2-7; CDR3: CASSQMEGEQYF; DNA: TGCGCCAGCAGCCAGATGGAGGGGGAGCAGTACTTC
V: TRBV27; size: -; D: -; J: TRBJ1-2; CDR3: CASSLRGNEVYGYTF; DNA: TGTGCCAGCAGTTTACGAGGGAATGAAGTCTATGGCTACACCTTC
V: TRBV6-5; size: -; D: -; J: TRBJ2-7; CDR3: CASSISGHNTYEQYF; DNA: TGTGCCAGCAGCATATCGGGCCACAACACCTACGAGCAGTACTTC
V: TRBV6-5; size: many; D: TRBD1; J: TRBJ1-1; CDR3: CASSYFGTGRDAFF; DNA: TGTGCCAGCAGTTACTTCGGGACAGGGCGGGACGCTTTCTTT
V: TRBV9; size: few; D: -; J: TRBJ2-1; CDR3: CASSVAASSYNEQFF; DNA: TGTGCCAGCAGCGTAGCGGCGAGCTCCTACAATGAGCAGTTCTTC
V: TRBV3-1; size: few; D: -; J: TRBJ1-5; CDR3: CASSRGGGGNQPQHF; DNA: TGTGCCAGCAGCCGTGGCGGGGGGGGCAATCAGCCCCAGCATTTT
V: TRBV4-1; size: -; D: -; J: TRBJ1-1; CDR3: CASSQELKGVEAFF; DNA: TGCGCCAGCAGCCAAGAGTTAAAGGGTGTTGAAGCTTTCTTT
V: TRBV29-1; size: few; D: TRBD1; J: TRBJ1-2; CDR3: CSVEPGTGGGYTF; DNA: TGCAGCGTTGAACCAGGGACAGGAGGGGGCTACACCTTC
V: TRBV24-1; size: few; D: -; J: TRBJ2-7; CDR3: CATSPGQGYYEQYF; DNA: TGTGCCACCAGCCCAGGGCAAGGATACTACGAGCAGTACTTC
V: TRBV20-1; size: few; D: TRBD2; J: TRBJ2-5; CDR3: CSARGYERGLETQYF; DNA: TGCAGTGCTAGAGGTTACGAGCGGGGGCTCGAGACCCAGTACTTC
V: TRBV7-9; size: -; D: -; J: TRBJ1-2; CDR3: CASSLALGEANYGYTF; DNA: TGTGCCAGCAGCTTAGCGCTGGGGGAAGCTAACTATGGCTACACCTTC
V: TRBV6-5; size: -; D: -; J: TRBJ2-4; CDR3: CASSLDGVLAKNIQYF; DNA: TGTGCCAGCAGCCTCGACGGTGTCCTAGCCAAAAACATTCAGTACTTC
V: TRBV7-6; size: -; D: -; J: TRBJ2-1; CDR3: CASSPRGGHEQFF; DNA: TGTGCCAGCAGCCCTCGCGGTGGCCATGAGCAGTTCTTC
V: TRBV7-2; size: -; D: -; J: TRBJ2-5; CDR3: CASSSGVGGPYETQYF; DNA: TGTGCCAGCAGCTCCGGGGTGGGGGGGCCCTATGAGACCCAGTACTTC
V: TRBV12-3/TRBV12-4; size: few; D: TRBD1; J: TRBJ1-1; CDR3: CASREGGSTEAFF; DNA: TGTGCCAGCAGAGAAGGGGGCTCCACTGAAGCTTTCTTT
V: TRBV20-1; size: -; D: -; J: TRBJ2-2; CDR3: CSASGVNTGELFF; DNA: TGCAGTGCTAGCGGGGTAAACACCGGGGAGCTGTTTTTT
V: TRBV10-3; size: -; D: -; J: TRBJ2-7; CDR3: CAIGLGAYEQYF; DNA: TGTGCCATCGGGTTGGGGGCCTACGAGCAGTACTTC
V: TRBV7-9; size: few; D: TRBD2; J: TRBJ2-1; CDR3: CASRLAGGKDNEQFF; DNA: TGTGCCAGCAGGCTAGCGGGGGGGAAGGACAATGAGCAGTTCTTC
V: TRBV28; size: few; D: TRBD2; J: TRBJ2-5; CDR3: CVRAGGETQYF; DNA: TGTGTCCGGGCCGGGGGGGAGACCCAGTACTTC
V: TRBV2; size: -; D: -; J: TRBJ2-1; CDR3: CASSPPLSNEQFF; DNA: TGTGCCAGCAGTCCCCCTCTGAGTAATGAGCAGTTCTTC
V: TRBV7-2; size: -; D: TRBD2; J: TRBJ2-1; CDR3: CASTLSRLAREQFF; DNA: TGTGCCAGCACCTTAAGCCGACTAGCGCGTGAGCAGTTCTTC
V: TRBV27; size: many; D: TRBD2; J: TRBJ2-7; CDR3: CASQPATSGRYEQYF; DNA: TGTGCCAGCCAACCCGCAACTAGCGGGCGCTACGAGCAGTACTTC
V: TRBV6-2/TRBV6-3; size: few; D: -; J: TRBJ2-1; CDR3: CASRPLGSNEQFF; DNA: TGTGCCAGCAGGCCTTTGGGCAGCAATGAGCAGTTCTTC
V: TRBV3-1; size: few; D: -; J: TRBJ2-1; CDR3: CASSQDLTRGLYNEQFF; DNA: TGTGCCAGCAGCCAAGATCTTACGCGGGGCCTATACAATGAGCAGTTCTTC
V: TRBV29-1; size: few; D: -; J: TRBJ1-1; CDR3: CSTHRGLSTEAFF; DNA: TGCTCAACCCACCGGGGATTGAGCACTGAAGCTTTCTTT
V: TRBV12-3/TRBV12-4; size: few; D: -; J: TRBJ1-4; CDR3: CASSLGNLGEKLFF; DNA: TGTGCCAGCAGTTTGGGCAATTTGGGTGAAAAACTGTTTTTT
V: TRBV7-9; size: -; D: TRBD1; J: TRBJ1-1; CDR3: CASSRLGQKSFF; DNA: TGTGCCAGCAGCCGTTTGGGACAGAAGTCTTTCTTT
V: TRBV27; size: few; D: -; J: TRBJ1-3; CDR3: CASGRLVPGNTIYF; DNA: TGTGCCAGCGGCCGGTTGGTGCCTGGAAACACCATATATTTT
V: TRBV20-1; size: -; D: -; J: TRBJ2-1; CDR3: CSARIYSNEQFF; DNA: TGCAGTGCTAGGATTTATTCGAATGAGCAGTTCTTC
V: TRBV7-9; size: -; D: TRBD2; J: TRBJ2-1; CDR3: CASNIMSGGSPISYNEQFF; DNA: TGTGCCAGCAACATTATGAGCGGGGGATCACCGATCTCCTACAATGAGCAGTTCTTC
V: TRBV20-1; size: -; D: -; J: TRBJ1-2; CDR3: CSDRNGLVGYTF; DNA: TGCAGTGATCGGAATGGCTTGGTTGGCTACACCTTC
V: TRBV9; size: few; D: -; J: TRBJ2-1; CDR3: CASSRFRGVSWVPHNEQFF; DNA: TGTGCCAGCAGCCGTTTTAGGGGGGTTAGTTGGGTCCCACACAATGAGCAGTTCTTC
V: TRBV3-1; size: few; D: -; J: TRBJ2-5; CDR3: CASSSAVKETQYF; DNA: TGTGCCAGCAGCTCCGCTGTTAAAGAGACCCAGTACTTC
V: TRBV4-3; size: -; D: TRBD1; J: TRBJ2-1; CDR3: CASSPGTGRDNEQFF; DNA: TGCGCCAGCAGCCCCGGGACAGGGAGAGACAATGAGCAGTTCTTC
V: TRBV11-2; size: -; D: TRBD1; J: TRBJ1-1; CDR3: CASSPTLGQAEAFF; DNA: TGTGCCAGCAGTCCAACCCTTGGACAGGCTGAAGCTTTCTTT